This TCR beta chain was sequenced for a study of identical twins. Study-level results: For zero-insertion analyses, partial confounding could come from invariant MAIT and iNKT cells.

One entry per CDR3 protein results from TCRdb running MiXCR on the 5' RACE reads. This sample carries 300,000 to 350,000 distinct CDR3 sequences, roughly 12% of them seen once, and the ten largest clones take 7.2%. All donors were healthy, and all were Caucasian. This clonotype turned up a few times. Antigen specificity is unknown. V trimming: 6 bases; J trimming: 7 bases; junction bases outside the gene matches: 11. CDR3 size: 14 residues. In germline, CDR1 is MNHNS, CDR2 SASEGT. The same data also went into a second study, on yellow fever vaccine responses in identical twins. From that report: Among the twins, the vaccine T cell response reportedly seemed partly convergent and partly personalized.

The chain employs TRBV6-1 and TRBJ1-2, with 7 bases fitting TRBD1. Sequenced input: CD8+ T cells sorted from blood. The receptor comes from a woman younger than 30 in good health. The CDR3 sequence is CASSPEGAFGGYTF. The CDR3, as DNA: TGTGCCAGCAGCCCAGAGGGGGCTTTCGGTGGCTACACCTTC.